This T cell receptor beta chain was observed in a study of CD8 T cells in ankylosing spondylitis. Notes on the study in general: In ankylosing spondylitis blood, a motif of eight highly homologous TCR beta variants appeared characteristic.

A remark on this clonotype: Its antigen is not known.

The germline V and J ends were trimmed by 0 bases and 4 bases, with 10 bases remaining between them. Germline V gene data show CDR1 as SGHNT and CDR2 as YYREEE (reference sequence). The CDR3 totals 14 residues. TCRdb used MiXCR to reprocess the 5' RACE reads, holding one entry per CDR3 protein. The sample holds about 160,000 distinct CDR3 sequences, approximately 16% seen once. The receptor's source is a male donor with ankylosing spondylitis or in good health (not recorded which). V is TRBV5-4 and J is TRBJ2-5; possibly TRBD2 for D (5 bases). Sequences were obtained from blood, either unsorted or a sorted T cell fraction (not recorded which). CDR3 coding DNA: TGTGCCAGCAGCTTGGTCGGGGTAGCAGAGACCCAGTACTTC. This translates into CASSLVGVAETQYF.